This paragraph reports one TCR beta chain. Its antigen is not identified. This entry comes from a study of cytomegalovirus exposure and HLA in healthy donors. Findings and limits, study-wide: Earlier analysis yielded a pattern in which most TCR beta V segments were productive about 87% or about 30% of the time.

Both 60 Vbeta primers and 13 Jbeta primers went into the PCR. Some clones are missing from TCRdb's copy, which holds only in-frame ones; the method was immunoSEQ multiplex PCR. The profile shows nearly 200,000 clones, 82% of them singletons. This cohort consisted of healthy bone marrow donors. V was pared by 2 bases and J by 4 bases, with 11 bases between. Germline lookup yields CDR1 MNHNS and CDR2 SASEGT. The CDR3 sequence is 14 residues long. The sequence was collected from a woman between 45 and 60 years old in good health and CMV-seropositive. The chain couples TRBV6-1 to TRBJ2-5; maybe TRBD2 (6 bases). Sequencing input: PBMCs. The CDR3 spells CASSELGGVETQYF. Here the CDR3 DNA reads TGTGCCAGCAGTGAATTGGGGGGAGTAGAGACCCAGTACTTC.